The 15 T cell receptor beta chains in this list originate from one sample, sequenced in a study of blood T cells in healthy people across ages. A sample-barcoded 5' primer and a J-beta primer mix were used in a second PCR of roughly 6 to 11 cycles. Using its own MiXCR run on the 5' RACE reads, TCRdb lists one record per CDR3 protein. The sample has about 1.5 million distinct CDR3 sequences; around 42% are singletons. Sequencing was carried out using blood. The receptors come from a woman younger than 30 in good health.

This chain connects TRBV14 to TRBJ1-2; 11 positions agree with TRBD1. V was clipped by 4 bases and J by 2 bases; unmatched bases: 9. CDR1 and CDR2 from the germline V gene are SGHDN and FVKESK. CDR3 size: 17 residues. This CDR3 reads CASSLRTGGAGNYGYTF. For the CDR3, the DNA is TGTGCCAGCAGCCTCCGGACAGGGGGCGCGGGGAACTATGGCTACACCTTC.

The J gene is TRBJ1-1, the V gene TRBV6-2 or TRBV6-3, with 7 nucleotides matching TRBD1. The CDR3 has 16 amino acids. After removal of 5 bases from V and 0 bases from J, the junction contained 9 bases not matched to a gene. Germline V gene data show CDR1 as MNHEY and CDR2 as SVGEGT. The CDR3: CASSGIPGQLNTEAFF. The CDR3 DNA reads as TGTGCCAGCAGTGGGATACCGGGACAGCTGAACACTGAAGCTTTCTTT.

J is TRBJ2-1 and V is TRBV6-1; TRBD2 aligns across 10 bases. This CDR3 has 19 amino acids. Germline V gives CDR1 MNHNS, CDR2 SASEGT. With V trimmed by 6 bases and J by 7 bases, 21 bases remained unmatched. CDR3 sequence: CASRRASGRARAGYNEQFF. The CDR3 DNA reads TGTGCCAGCAGACGCGCCAGCGGGAGGGCCCGTGCTGGGTATAATGAGCAGTTCTTC.

This clonotype was recorded a few times. The chain links TRBV7-2 to TRBJ2-7, with TRBD2 identical over 14 bases. The CDR3 extends over 16 amino acids. CDR1 SGHTA and CDR2 FQGNSA come from the germline V gene. The trim removed 5 bases at V and 2 bases at J, leaving 5 bases unmatched. The CDR3 DNA is TGTGCCAGCAGCCGACTGACTAGCGGGAGGGCCTACGAGCAGTACTTC. As protein: CASSRLTSGRAYEQYF.

This clonotype has only a few counts. The rearrangement links TRBV20-1 to TRBJ2-3; D not certain. Trimming pared 3 bases from V and 1 base from J, leaving 8 bases between. This CDR3 spans 13 amino acids. Germline V lookup: CDR1 DFQATT, CDR2 SNEGSKA (reference sequence). Written as DNA, the CDR3 is TGCAGTGCTAGGAACCCGGGCACAGATACGCAGTATTTT. Encoded protein: CSARNPGTDTQYF.

In its sample, this clonotype was seen a few times. The rearrangement uses TRBV19 and TRBJ2-1; possible D gene TRBD2, 5 bases. Trimming removed 2 bases from V and 12 bases from J, with 17 bases in between. The germline CDR1 and CDR2 sequences are LNHDA and SQIVND (reference sequence). The CDR3 sequence is 14 residues long. CDR3 bases: TGTGCCAGTAGTATACGCGAGGGCCGGGCTGTGCAGTTCTTC. Its translation is CASSIREGRAVQFF.

The chain couples TRBV28 to TRBJ2-5; 16 nucleotides align to TRBD2. The CDR3 spans 18 residues. Germline loops: CDR1 MDHEN, CDR2 SYDVKM. After removal of 8 bases from V and 4 bases from J, the junction contained 13 bases not matched to a gene. In DNA form, the CDR3 reads TGTGCCAGCCGAGGGACTAGCGGGGGGGCCCGATTGGGAGAGACCCAGTACTTC. Translation: CASRGTSGGARLGETQYF.

The gene calls are TRBV7-2 and TRBJ2-3; 9 nucleotides line up with TRBD2. Per germline, CDR1 SGHTA and CDR2 FQGNSA. This CDR3 comprises 16 residues. V was pared by 2 bases and J by 7 bases, with 10 bases of the junction left unmatched. The CDR3 bases are TGTGCCAGCAGCTTACTAGCGGGAATAGGGTCAAATACGCAGTATTTT. This gives the protein CASSLLAGIGSNTQYF.

This clonotype has only a few counts. The rearrangement joins TRBV10-1 to TRBJ2-1; D possibly corresponds to TRBD2 (5 bases). CDR1 and CDR2 from the germline V gene are WNHNN and SYGVQD (reference sequence). Trimming stripped 2 bases from V and 12 bases from J, with 17 bases between. This CDR3 comprises 14 residues. This CDR3 reads CASSEADGPRGQFF. The CDR3 coding sequence is TGCGCCAGCAGTGAGGCGGACGGTCCACGGGGGCAGTTCTTC.

The chain uses TRBV4-1 and TRBJ2-7, with 15 bases matching TRBD2. The ends lost 3 bases at V and 5 bases at J; junction bases unmatched: 5. The CDR3 covers 16 residues. CDR1 and CDR2 (germline): MGHRA, YSYEKL. In DNA form, the CDR3 reads TGCGCCAGCAGCCATGGACTAGCGGGGGGGCTTGACGAGCAGTACTTC. Encoded protein: CASSHGLAGGLDEQYF.

This rearrangement joins TRBV12-3 or TRBV12-4 to TRBJ1-5; possibly TRBD1 for D (6 bases). Trimming stripped 3 bases from V and 5 bases from J, with 17 bases between. The CDR3 runs to 16 residues. CDR3 bases: TGTGCCAGCAGTTTCGGCCAGATTAGGGGGGATCAGCCCCAGCATTTT. Protein: CASSFGQIRGDQPQHF.

This clonotype has just one count. This chain uses TRBV9 with TRBJ1-2; perhaps TRBD1 as D (5 bases). Deletions cut 2 bases from V and 3 bases from J, with 11 bases between. The germline V gene has CDR1 SGDLS and CDR2 YYNGEE. CDR3 length: 14 amino acids. The CDR3 DNA is TGTGCCAGCAGCGTCCAGGGAACCTACTATGGCTACACCTTC. This encodes CASSVQGTYYGYTF.

The chain is built from TRBV29-1 and TRBJ2-1, with TRBD2 as a possible D gene (6 bases). V lost 3 bases to trimming and J lost 13 bases, with 16 bases between them. Germline CDR1 SQVTM, CDR2 ANQGSEA. The length of the CDR3 is 12 residues. The DNA of the CDR3 is TGCAGCGTTGATTTGGGGGGAATCTCACAGTTCTTC. It encodes CSVDLGGISQFF.

The chain uses TRBV20-1 and TRBJ2-7; TRBD2 is a possible D gene (6 bases). The germline V gene encodes CDR1 DFQATT and CDR2 SNEGSKA (reference sequence). V lost 4 bases, J lost 4 bases, and 11 bases lay in between. The CDR3 covers 12 residues. This CDR3 reads CSATQGGYEQYF. Written as DNA, the CDR3 is TGCAGTGCTACCCAAGGAGGGTACGAGCAGTACTTC.

This clonotype was picked up many times. This chain links TRBV4-1 with TRBJ1-2, with 9 bases aligning to TRBD1. Germline loops: CDR1 MGHRA, CDR2 YSYEKL. The CDR3 length is 18 residues. The trim removed 0 bases at V and 0 bases at J, leaving 8 bases unmatched. Written as DNA, the CDR3 is TGCGCCAGCAGCCAAGAAATACAGGGGGCCACAGCTAACTATGGCTACACCTTC. It yields the protein CASSQEIQGATANYGYTF.